A single sample gave rise to the 31 T cell receptor beta chains below, sequenced in a study of CD8+CD57+ T cells in acquired aplastic anemia listed by TCRdb under 2018. The sequencer was an Illumina HiSeq 2000. Genomic DNA served as template for TCR beta VDJ combination and CDR3 sequence profiling. The raw public data were reprocessed by TCRdb itself: fastp quality trimming at Q25, MiXCR clonotype calling, in-frame beta chains only. Identical CDR3 proteins give one entry, which carries the most common genes and DNA. Here the sample has 200,000 to 250,000 distinct CDR3 sequences; almost 50% occur a single time. Of the sample, just under 20% falls within the top ten clones. Flow cytometry had shown CD8+CD57+ cell expansion in the patients selected for sequencing. The material sequenced was sorted CD4+, CD8+, or CD8+CD57+ T cells (not recorded which) from PBMCs. The receptors derive from a human donor with aplastic anemia.

The CDR3 region is CASSLSLGTQYF. The CDR3 DNA is TGTGCCAGCAGCTTAAGTCTGGGGACCCAGTACTTC. The V call is TRBV7-6, the J call TRBJ2-5; D uncertain. The CDR3 totals 12 residues. Trimming stripped 2 bases from V and 7 bases from J, with 8 bases between. Germline V gene lookup returns CDR1 SGHVS and CDR2 FNYEAQ.

This clonotype appeared many times. V usage is TRBV7-9 and J usage is TRBJ2-3; D is possibly TRBD2 (7 bases). The V and J ends lost 2 bases and 3 bases respectively, with 18 bases between them. The germline gives CDR1 SEHNR, CDR2 FQNEAQ (reference sequence). The CDR3 totals 17 residues. CDR3 protein: CASSLQGRGAMTDTQYF. The CDR3 coding sequence is TGTGCCAGCAGCTTACAAGGTCGGGGGGCGATGACAGATACGCAGTATTTT.

About this clonotype: A junction boundary mismatches the germline segment, possibly from a read error. As DNA, the CDR3 is TGTGCCAGCAGGGAGGGAATAGGAAGATCACCCCACCACTTT. Its translation: CASREGIGRSPHHF. The chain links TRBV7-2 to TRBJ1-6; D remains ambiguous. The CDR3 is made up of 14 amino acids. From germline, CDR1 is SGHTA and CDR2 FQGNSA.

This clonotype was observed many times. J is TRBJ2-3 and V is TRBV7-2; D gene unclear. Germline loops: CDR1 SGHTA, CDR2 FQGNSA. This CDR3 is 15 amino acids long. V lost 0 bases and J 1 base, leaving 8 bases between the germline ends. CDR3 protein: CASSLAIGGTDTQYF. CDR3 bases: TGTGCCAGCAGCTTAGCGATTGGAGGCACAGATACGCAGTATTTT.

The V call is TRBV24-1, the J call TRBJ2-3, with D possibly TRBD1 on 5 matching bases. The CDR3 extends over 17 amino acids. Germline CDR1 and CDR2: KGHDR and SFDVKD. Trimming left V 2 bases short and J 2 bases short, with 16 bases between. CDR3 sequence reads: CATSDSGAGDFTDTQYF. CDR3 DNA sequence: TGTGCCACCAGTGATTCTGGGGCCGGTGATTTCACAGATACGCAGTATTTT.

This clonotype appeared a single time. The chain uses TRBV20-1 and TRBJ1-2; D gene ambiguous. The CDR3 loop spans 12 amino acids. V was shortened by 3 bases and J by 3 bases, with 8 bases between the two germline ends. Germline V gives CDR1 DFQATT, CDR2 SNEGSKA (reference sequence). The CDR3 bases are TGCAGTGCTAGGTTGGAGGACTATGGCTACACCTTC. Protein product: CSARLEDYGYTF.

This clonotype was counted once. One end of the junction does not line up with germline, which may come from a read error. The genes are TRBV19 and TRBJ1-4; 11 bases line up with TRBD1. Germline V lookup: CDR1 LNHDA, CDR2 SQIVND (reference sequence). This CDR3 spans 12 amino acids. This CDR3 is CASSIGAGTGGF. In DNA form, the CDR3 reads TGTGCCAGTAGTATCGGGGCGGGGACAGGGGGGTTT.

This clonotype was observed at least ten times. The chain links TRBV19 to TRBJ1-4; weak D call: TRBD1 (6 bases). Trimming took 3 bases from V and 4 from J, leaving 15 bases between them. CDR3 length equals 16 residues. CDR1 is LNHDA and CDR2 is SQIVND in the germline V gene (reference sequence). The CDR3 sequence is CASSIGGSLINEKLFF. The CDR3 bases are TGTGCCAGTAGTATCGGGGGCAGCCTTATTAATGAAAAACTGTTTTTT. Using reference TRBV19 and TRBJ1-4 for the parts outside the CDR3, the full variable domain is DGGITQSPKYLFRKEGQNVTLSCEQNLNHDAMYWYRQDPGQGLRLIYYSQIVNDFQKGDIAEGYSVSREKKESFPLTVTSAQKNPTAFYLCASSIGGSLINEKLFFGSGTQLSVL.

The V call is TRBV10-3, the J call TRBJ1-2, with D perhaps TRBD1 (6 bases). Germline CDR1 reads ENHRY; CDR2 reads SYGVKD. CDR3 length equals 16 residues. The germline V and J ends were trimmed by 4 bases and 5 bases, with 20 bases remaining between them. The CDR3 region is CAISVPTAQGFYGYTF. As DNA, the CDR3 is TGTGCCATCAGTGTCCCAACCGCCCAGGGGTTTTATGGCTACACCTTC.

This chain links TRBV9 with TRBJ1-5, with a weak D call TRBD1 (5 bases). The ends were cut back, 0 bases at V and 4 bases at J, with 11 bases in the middle. Germline V CDR1 and CDR2: SGDLS, YYNGEE. CDR3 length: 15 residues. The CDR3 DNA follows: TGTGCCAGCAGCGTAGAGGGGTCTTTTAATCAGCCCCAGCATTTT. Protein: CASSVEGSFNQPQHF.

This clonotype was recorded many times. The rearrangement uses TRBV20-1 and TRBJ2-7; 9 nucleotides line up with TRBD2. Germline CDR1 reads DFQATT; CDR2 reads SNEGSKA (reference sequence). The J segment lost 3 bases and the V segment lost 7 bases, leaving 7 bases of the junction unmatched. The CDR3 is 13 amino acids. The CDR3 region is CSVRGGVFYEQYF. The CDR3 DNA reads TGCAGTGTCCGCGGGGGGGTTTTCTACGAGCAGTACTTC.

This clonotype was seen a handful of times. The chain links TRBV2 to TRBJ1-1; 9 bases are shared with TRBD1. The CDR3 spans 15 residues. Trimming cost V 5 bases and J 7 bases; bases outside gene matches: 11. Per the germline V gene, CDR1 is SNHLY and CDR2 is FYNNEI. The CDR3 nucleotides are TGTGCCAGCAGTTACACGAACAGGGGGCGCATTGAAGCTTTCTTT. Its protein is CASSYTNRGRIEAFF.

This chain links TRBV10-3 with TRBJ1-1; 7 bases align to TRBD1. Germline loops: CDR1 ENHRY, CDR2 SYGVKD. Losses at the gene ends were 2 bases for V and 4 bases for J; bases not matched to a gene: 1. The CDR3 is 13 amino acids. The CDR3 DNA follows: TGTGCCATCAGTGAGCACAGGGGCACTGAAGCTTTCTTT. Translation gives CAISEHRGTEAFF.

This clonotype was picked up many times. The CDR3 protein is CASSPRGLLSPSYEQYF. The CDR3 DNA sequence: TGTGCCAGCAGCCCGAGAGGCCTTCTTTCCCCCTCCTACGAGCAGTACTTC. The genes are TRBV7-6 and TRBJ2-7; D is undetermined. Germline lookup yields CDR1 SGHVS and CDR2 FNYEAQ. V dropped 5 bases and J dropped 0 bases, with 20 bases sitting between them. The CDR3 contains 17 residues.

In its sample, this clonotype was seen a few times. V and J are TRBV7-4 and TRBJ2-1; D is possibly TRBD2 (7 bases). The V gene lost 5 bases and the J gene lost 2 bases, with 16 bases spanning the gap. CDR1 is SGHVT and CDR2 is SQSDAQ in the germline V gene. This CDR3 comprises 16 residues. The CDR3 nucleotides are TGTGCCAGCAGCCGAGTGGGAGGGGACACCTACAATGAGCAGTTCTTC. Translated, it gives CASSRVGGDTYNEQFF.

The rearrangement joins TRBV6-6 to TRBJ2-2; D is possibly TRBD1 (5 bases). Germline V gene lookup returns CDR1 MNHNY and CDR2 SVGAGI (reference sequence). The ends were cut back, 0 bases at V and 0 bases at J, with 8 bases in the middle. This CDR3 region has 16 residues. The CDR3 DNA is TGTGCCAGCAGTTACTCGGGGCTAACGAACACCGGGGAGCTGTTTTTT. It yields the protein CASSYSGLTNTGELFF.

This clonotype has a count of ten or more. The V gene is TRBV12-3 or TRBV12-4, the J gene TRBJ1-1, with D possibly being TRBD1 (5 bases). The V end lost 3 bases, the J end lost 4 bases, and 15 bases lay between the germline ends. This CDR3 has 15 amino acids. CDR3 sequence reads: CASSFLDSWSTEAFF. Written as DNA, the CDR3 is TGTGCCAGCAGTTTCCTTGACAGTTGGAGCACTGAAGCTTTCTTT.

This clonotype was seen many times. The chain couples TRBV10-3 to TRBJ1-3; tentative D call: TRBD1 (6 bases). The CDR3 runs to 15 residues. Germline CDR1 and CDR2: ENHRY and SYGVKD. Trimming took off 5 bases at V and 2 bases at J, with 13 bases between the two ends. CDR3 amino acids: CAISPSGAAGNTIYF. CDR3 coding DNA: TGTGCCATCAGTCCCTCGGGGGCGGCTGGAAACACCATATATTTT.

This clonotype was picked up many times. The rearrangement uses TRBV7-9 and TRBJ2-7; no clear D. The CDR3 loop spans 13 amino acids. Deletions cut 1 base from V and 2 bases from J, with 6 bases between. Germline V gene data show CDR1 as SEHNR and CDR2 as FQNEAQ (reference sequence). As DNA, the CDR3 is TGTGCCAGCAGCTTAGAACTGACCTACGAGCAGTACTTC. It codes for CASSLELTYEQYF. The full variable domain, completed using reference TRBV7-9 and TRBJ2-7, is DTGVSQNPRHKITKRGQNVTFRCDPISEHNRLYWYRQTLGQGPEFLTYFQNEAQLEKSRLLSDRFSAERPKGSFSTLEIQRTEQGDSAMYLCASSLELTYEQYFGPGTRLTVT.

Worth noting for this clonotype: Being one base from a much bigger clone, this may be a read error. The chain is built from TRBV20-1 and TRBJ2-7; D perhaps matches TRBD1 (6 bases). Germline V gene lookup returns CDR1 DFQATT and CDR2 SNEGSKA (reference sequence). V lost 0 bases to trimming and J lost 2 bases, with 14 bases between them. The CDR3 is made up of 15 amino acids. DNA for the CDR3: TGCAGTGCTAGAGATCGAGGGGCAGGGGCCTACGAGCAGTACTTC. Translating gives CSARDRGAGAYEQYF.

This clonotype occurred a few times. This rearrangement joins TRBV5-5 to TRBJ2-5; D is possibly TRBD1 (5 bases). The germline V and J ends were trimmed by 4 bases and 5 bases, with 18 bases remaining between them. Germline V gene sequence: CDR1 SGHKS, CDR2 YYEKEE (reference sequence). This CDR3 contains 15 residues. In DNA, the CDR3 is TGTGCCAGCAGCCTCAGGACACCCGCTGCTGAGACCCAGTACTTC. As protein: CASSLRTPAAETQYF.

Of note for this clonotype: This sequence may be a read error, since a much larger clone differs from it by one base. This chain connects TRBV9 to TRBJ2-3; D is uncertain. CDR1 SGDLS and CDR2 YYNGEE come from the germline V gene. This CDR3 contains 13 residues. V was cut by 5 bases and J by 2 bases, with 9 bases left in between. CDR3 sequence: CASRHLDTDTQYF. CDR3 nucleotides: TGTGCCAGCAGACACCTAGACACAGATACGCAGTATTTT.

This clonotype was seen only once. The gene calls are TRBV2 and TRBJ2-3; TRBD1 might be the D (5 bases). Germline V gene lookup returns CDR1 SNHLY and CDR2 FYNNEI. Trimming removed 4 bases at V and 3 bases at J, with 14 bases between. The CDR3 runs to 15 residues. The CDR3 sequence: CASSATGFGTDTQYF. DNA of the CDR3: TGTGCCAGCAGTGCAACAGGATTTGGTACAGATACGCAGTATTTT.

This clonotype was counted at least ten times. The chain employs TRBV5-1 and TRBJ2-5; the D gene is possibly TRBD1 (5 bases). Trimming removed 1 base from V and 3 bases from J, with 13 bases in between. The CDR3 runs to 15 residues. Looked up from germline, CDR1 is SGHRS and CDR2 is YFSETQ. DNA of the CDR3: TGCGCCAGCAGCTTGTGGGGCACTGGGGAAGAGACCCAGTACTTC. This codes for CASSLWGTGEETQYF. The full variable domain, with the rest looked up from reference TRBV5-1 and TRBJ2-5, is KAGVTQTPRYLIKTRGQQVTLSCSPISGHRSVSWYQQTPGQGLQFLFEYFSETQRNKGNFPGRFSGRQFSNSRSEMNVSTLELGDSALYLCASSLWGTGEETQYFGPGTRLLVL.

The table lists this clonotype with a count of one. A much more abundant neighbour one base away suggests this may be a read error. The chain links TRBV12-3 or TRBV12-4 to TRBJ1-1, with D possibly matching TRBD1 (6 bases). The length of the CDR3 is 13 residues. V lost 7 bases and J 4 bases, leaving 13 bases between the germline ends. CDR3 in amino acids: CASTRGAATEAFF. The DNA of the CDR3 is TGTGCCAGCACCAGGGGCGCCGCCACTGAAGCTTTCTTT.

The sample holds many counts of this clonotype. The V call is TRBV5-1, the J call TRBJ1-2; 8 nucleotides align to TRBD1. Germline V gene sequence: CDR1 SGHRS, CDR2 YFSETQ. Losses at the gene ends were 2 bases for V and 5 bases for J; bases not matched to a gene: 5. The CDR3 consists of 14 residues. The CDR3 loop reads CASSLDRGGYGYTF. CDR3 sequence (DNA): TGCGCCAGCAGCTTAGACAGGGGCGGGTATGGCTACACCTTC.

The J gene is TRBJ2-5, the V gene TRBV10-3, with TRBD2 identical over 11 bases. V was pared by 2 bases and J by 7 bases, with 3 bases of the junction left unmatched. The CDR3 is made up of 14 amino acids. The germline gives CDR1 ENHRY, CDR2 SYGVKD. The CDR3 region has the DNA TGTGCCATCAGTGAGACTAGCGGGGGACTGACCCAGTACTTC. Its protein is CAISETSGGLTQYF.

In its sample, this clonotype was seen many times. This chain uses TRBV5-6 with TRBJ1-1, with D unclear. Looked up from germline, CDR1 is SGHDT and CDR2 is YYEEEE. Trimming stripped 6 bases from V and 6 bases from J, with 15 bases between. The CDR3 spans 13 residues. CDR3 sequence reads: CASNLSPRAEAFF. CDR3 bases: TGTGCCAGCAACCTTTCCCCCCGGGCTGAAGCTTTCTTT.

This clonotype has only a few counts. The chain carries TRBV19 and TRBJ2-7, with TRBD1 identical over 8 bases. The trim removed 5 bases at V and 3 bases at J, leaving 6 bases unmatched. Germline lookup yields CDR1 LNHDA and CDR2 SQIVND (reference sequence). The CDR3 loop spans 14 amino acids. CDR3 residues: CASSQQGGGYEQYF. In DNA form, the CDR3 reads TGTGCCAGTAGTCAACAGGGGGGAGGCTACGAGCAGTACTTC.

This clonotype was seen a few times. The chain's CDR3 is CAWSKGRDNQPQHF. The CDR3 DNA reads TGTGCCTGGAGCAAGGGGAGAGATAATCAGCCCCAGCATTTT. The genes are TRBV30 and TRBJ1-5; D possibly corresponds to TRBD1 (5 bases). The CDR3 has 14 residues. The germline gives CDR1 GTSNPN, CDR2 SVGIG (reference sequence). Trimming stripped 3 bases from V and 4 bases from J, with 13 bases between.

This clonotype appeared many times. The genes are TRBV2 and TRBJ1-3; TRBD1 matches 7 bases. CDR3 size: 18 residues. Trimming took 4 bases from V and 0 from J; bases not matched to a gene: 12. Germline CDR1 SNHLY, CDR2 FYNNEI. The CDR3: CASSGRRGGTSSGNTIYF. The DNA of the CDR3 is TGTGCCAGCAGTGGCCGCAGGGGGGGAACCAGCTCTGGAAACACCATATATTTT.